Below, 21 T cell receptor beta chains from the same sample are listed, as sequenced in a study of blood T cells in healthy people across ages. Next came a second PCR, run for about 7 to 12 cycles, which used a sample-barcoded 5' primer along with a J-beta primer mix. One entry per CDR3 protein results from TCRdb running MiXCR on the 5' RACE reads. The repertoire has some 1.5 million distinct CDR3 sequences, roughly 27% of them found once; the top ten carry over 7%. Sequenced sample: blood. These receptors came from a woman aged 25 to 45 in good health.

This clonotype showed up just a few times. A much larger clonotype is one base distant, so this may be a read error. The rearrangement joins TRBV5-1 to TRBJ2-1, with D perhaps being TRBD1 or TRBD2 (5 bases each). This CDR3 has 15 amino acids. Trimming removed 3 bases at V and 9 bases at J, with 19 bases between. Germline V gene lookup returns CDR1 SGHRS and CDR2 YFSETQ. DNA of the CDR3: TGCGCCAGCAGCTGGGACGCCTCCGGGGTAGTTGAGCAGTTCTTC. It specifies CASSWDASGVVEQFF.

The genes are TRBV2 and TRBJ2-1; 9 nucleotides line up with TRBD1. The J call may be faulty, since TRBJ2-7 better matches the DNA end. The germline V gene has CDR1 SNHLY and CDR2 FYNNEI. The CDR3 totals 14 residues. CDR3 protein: CASRGQGSYNEQYF. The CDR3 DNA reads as TGTGCCAGCAGGGGACAGGGCTCCTACAATGAGCAGTACTTC.

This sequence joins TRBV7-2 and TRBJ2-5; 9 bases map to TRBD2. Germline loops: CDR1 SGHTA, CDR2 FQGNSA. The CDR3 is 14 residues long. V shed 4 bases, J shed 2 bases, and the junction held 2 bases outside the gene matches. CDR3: CASSYTSGQETQYF. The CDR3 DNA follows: TGTGCCAGCAGCTATACTAGCGGGCAAGAGACCCAGTACTTC.

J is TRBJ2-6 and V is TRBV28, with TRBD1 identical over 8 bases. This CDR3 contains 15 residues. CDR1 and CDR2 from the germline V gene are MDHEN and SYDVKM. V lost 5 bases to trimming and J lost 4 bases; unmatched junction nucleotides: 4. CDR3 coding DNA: TGTGCCAGCAGTCAGGGGGCGCGGGGGGCCAACGTCCTGACTTTC. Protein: CASSQGARGANVLTF. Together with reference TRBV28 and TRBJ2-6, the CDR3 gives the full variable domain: DVKVTQSSRYLVKRTGEKVFLECVQDMDHENMFWYRQDPGLGLRLIYFSYDVKMKEKGDIPEGYSVSREKKERFSLILESASTNQTSMYLCASSQGARGANVLTFGAGSRLTVL.

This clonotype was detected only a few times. As DNA, the CDR3 is TGTGCCACCCAGAGCGGGGCGAGCACAGATACGCAGTATTTT. Protein product: CATQSGASTDTQYF. V usage is TRBV6-5 and J usage is TRBJ2-3; 7 bases match TRBD2. J gave up 0 bases and V 10 bases, and 7 bases lay outside the gene matches. Germline CDR1 reads MNHEY; CDR2 reads SVGAGI. CDR3 length equals 14 residues.

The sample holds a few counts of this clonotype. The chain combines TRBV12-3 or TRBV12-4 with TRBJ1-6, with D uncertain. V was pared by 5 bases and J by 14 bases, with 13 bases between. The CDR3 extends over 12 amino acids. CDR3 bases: TGTGCCAGCAGTCCCGAAATTAGAGCCCTCCACTTT. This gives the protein CASSPEIRALHF.

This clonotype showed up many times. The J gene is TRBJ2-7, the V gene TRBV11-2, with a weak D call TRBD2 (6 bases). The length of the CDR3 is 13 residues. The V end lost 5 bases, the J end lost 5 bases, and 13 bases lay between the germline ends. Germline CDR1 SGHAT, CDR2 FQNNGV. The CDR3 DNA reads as TGTGCCAGCAGCCGTATAGCGGTTAACGAGCAGTACTTC. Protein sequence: CASSRIAVNEQYF.

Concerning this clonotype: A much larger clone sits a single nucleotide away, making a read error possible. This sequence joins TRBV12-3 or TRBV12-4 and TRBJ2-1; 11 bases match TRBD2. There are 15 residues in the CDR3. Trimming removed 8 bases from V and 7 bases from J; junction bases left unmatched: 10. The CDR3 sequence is CASVGLSGGGNEQFF. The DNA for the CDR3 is TGTGCCAGCGTCGGGCTTAGCGGGGGGGGTAATGAGCAGTTCTTC.

The CDR3 sequence is CATSDQATIEGHEQYF. The CDR3 nucleotides are TGTGCCACCAGTGATCAGGCGACCATTGAAGGGCACGAGCAGTACTTC. The chain couples TRBV24-1 to TRBJ2-7, with D unresolved. Trimming took 3 bases from V and 5 from J, leaving 19 bases between them. The CDR3 loop spans 16 amino acids. Germline V gives CDR1 KGHDR, CDR2 SFDVKD.

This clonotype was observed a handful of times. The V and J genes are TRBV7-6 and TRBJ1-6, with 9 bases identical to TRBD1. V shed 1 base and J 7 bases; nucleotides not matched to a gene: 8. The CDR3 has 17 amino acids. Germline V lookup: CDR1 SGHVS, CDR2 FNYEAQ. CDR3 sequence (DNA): TGTGCCAGCAGCTTAGGGCTTGGGGGGACAGGGAATTCACCCCTCCACTTT. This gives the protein CASSLGLGGTGNSPLHF.

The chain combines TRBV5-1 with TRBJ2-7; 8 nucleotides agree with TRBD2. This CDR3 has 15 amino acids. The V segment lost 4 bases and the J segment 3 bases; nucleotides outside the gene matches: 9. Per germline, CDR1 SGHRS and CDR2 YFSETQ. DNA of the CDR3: TGCGCCAGCAGCCCTAGCGGGTCGAACGTCTACGAGCAGTACTTC. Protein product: CASSPSGSNVYEQYF.

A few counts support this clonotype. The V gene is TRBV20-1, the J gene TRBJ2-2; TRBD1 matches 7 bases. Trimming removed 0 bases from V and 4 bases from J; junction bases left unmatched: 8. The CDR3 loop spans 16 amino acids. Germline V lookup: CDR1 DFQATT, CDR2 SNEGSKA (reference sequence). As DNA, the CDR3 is TGCAGTGCTAGAGACCCGACAGGGATTTCCACCGGGGAGCTGTTTTTT. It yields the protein CSARDPTGISTGELFF.

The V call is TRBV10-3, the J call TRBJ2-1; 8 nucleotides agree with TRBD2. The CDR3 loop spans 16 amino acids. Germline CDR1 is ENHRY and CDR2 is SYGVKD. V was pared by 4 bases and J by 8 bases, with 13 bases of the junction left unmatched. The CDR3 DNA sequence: TGTGCCATCAGTGTAGGACGAGCGGGAGTTGGCGATGAGCAGTTCTTC. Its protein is CAISVGRAGVGDEQFF.

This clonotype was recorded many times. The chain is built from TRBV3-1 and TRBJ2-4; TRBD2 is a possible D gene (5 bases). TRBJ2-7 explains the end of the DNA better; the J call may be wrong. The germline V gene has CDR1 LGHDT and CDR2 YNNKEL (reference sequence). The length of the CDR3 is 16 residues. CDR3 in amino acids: CASSQDNAGSPHEQYF. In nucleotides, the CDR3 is TGTGCCAGCAGCCAAGATAACGCGGGCAGCCCCCACGAGCAGTACTTC.

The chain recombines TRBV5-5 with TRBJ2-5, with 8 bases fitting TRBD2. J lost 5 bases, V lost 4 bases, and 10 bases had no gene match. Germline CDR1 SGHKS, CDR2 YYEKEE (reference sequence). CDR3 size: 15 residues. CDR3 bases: TGTGCCAGCAGCCCACGGGGGGGCTCCGGGGAGACCCAGTACTTC. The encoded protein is CASSPRGGSGETQYF.

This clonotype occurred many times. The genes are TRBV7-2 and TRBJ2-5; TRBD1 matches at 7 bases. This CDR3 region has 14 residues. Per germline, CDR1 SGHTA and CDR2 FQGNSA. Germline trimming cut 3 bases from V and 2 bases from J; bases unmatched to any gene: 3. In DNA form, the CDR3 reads TGTGCCAGCAGCTTTCTCAGGGGGCAAGAGACCCAGTACTTC. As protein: CASSFLRGQETQYF.

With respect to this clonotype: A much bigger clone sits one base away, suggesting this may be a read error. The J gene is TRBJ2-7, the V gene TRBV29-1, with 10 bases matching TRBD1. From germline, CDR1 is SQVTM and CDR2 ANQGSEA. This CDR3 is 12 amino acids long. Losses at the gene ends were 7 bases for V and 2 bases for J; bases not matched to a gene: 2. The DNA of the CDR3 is TGCAGCGGGGGACAGGGGACCTACGAGCAGTACTTC. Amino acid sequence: CSGGQGTYEQYF.

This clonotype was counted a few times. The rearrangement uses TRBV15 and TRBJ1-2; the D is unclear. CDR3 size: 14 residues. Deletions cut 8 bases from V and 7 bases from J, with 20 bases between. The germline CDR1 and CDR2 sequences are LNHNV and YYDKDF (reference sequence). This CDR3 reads CATAGSRSGGGYTF. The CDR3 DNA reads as TGTGCCACCGCCGGGTCTCGGTCCGGAGGTGGCTACACCTTC.

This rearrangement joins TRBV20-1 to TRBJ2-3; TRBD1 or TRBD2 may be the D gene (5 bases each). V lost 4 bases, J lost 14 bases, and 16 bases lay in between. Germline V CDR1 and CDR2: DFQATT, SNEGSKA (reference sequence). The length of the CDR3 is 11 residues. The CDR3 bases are TGCAGTGCTATGCCGGGACGGACACCGTATTTT. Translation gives CSAMPGRTPYF.

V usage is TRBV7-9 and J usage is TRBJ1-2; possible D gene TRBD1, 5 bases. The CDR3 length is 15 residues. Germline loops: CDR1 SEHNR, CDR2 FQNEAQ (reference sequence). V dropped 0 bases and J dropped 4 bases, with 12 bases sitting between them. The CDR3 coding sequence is TGTGCCAGCAGCTTAGCGCGAGGAGGGACCTATGGCTACACCTTC. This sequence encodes CASSLARGGTYGYTF.

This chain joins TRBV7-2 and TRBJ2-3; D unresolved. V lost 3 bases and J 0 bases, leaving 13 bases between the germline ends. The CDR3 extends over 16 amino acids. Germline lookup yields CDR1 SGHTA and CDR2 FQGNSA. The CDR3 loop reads CASSLFGAQSTDTQYF. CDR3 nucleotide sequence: TGTGCCAGCAGCTTGTTCGGAGCGCAAAGCACAGATACGCAGTATTTT. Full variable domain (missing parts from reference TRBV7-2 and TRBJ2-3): GAGVSQSPSNKVTEKGKDVELRCDPISGHTALYWYRQSLGQGLEFLIYFQGNSAPDKSGLPSDRFSAERTGGSVSTLTIQRTQQEDSAVYLCASSLFGAQSTDTQYFGPGTRLTVL.